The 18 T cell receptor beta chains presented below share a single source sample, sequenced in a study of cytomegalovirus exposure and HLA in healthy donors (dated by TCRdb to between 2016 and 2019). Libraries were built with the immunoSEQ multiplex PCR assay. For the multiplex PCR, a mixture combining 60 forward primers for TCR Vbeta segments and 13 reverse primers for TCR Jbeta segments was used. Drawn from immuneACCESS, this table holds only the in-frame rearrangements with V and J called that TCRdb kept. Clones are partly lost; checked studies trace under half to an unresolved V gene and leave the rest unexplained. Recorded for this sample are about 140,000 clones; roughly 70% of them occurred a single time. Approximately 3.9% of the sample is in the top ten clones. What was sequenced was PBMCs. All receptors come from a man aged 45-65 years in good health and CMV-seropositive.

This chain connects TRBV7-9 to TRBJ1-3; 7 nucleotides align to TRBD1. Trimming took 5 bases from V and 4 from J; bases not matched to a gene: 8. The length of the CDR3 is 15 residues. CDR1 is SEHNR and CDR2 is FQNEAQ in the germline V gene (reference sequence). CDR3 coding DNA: TGTGCCAGCAGCCCGACAGGGTTGGAAGGAAACACCATATATTTT. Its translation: CASSPTGLEGNTIYF.

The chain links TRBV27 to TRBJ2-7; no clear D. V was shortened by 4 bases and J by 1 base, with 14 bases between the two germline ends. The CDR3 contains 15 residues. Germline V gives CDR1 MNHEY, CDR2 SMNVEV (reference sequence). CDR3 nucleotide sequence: TGTGCCAGCAGTTCGCGTTCGGCAGGTTCCTACGAGCAGTACTTC. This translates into CASSSRSAGSYEQYF.

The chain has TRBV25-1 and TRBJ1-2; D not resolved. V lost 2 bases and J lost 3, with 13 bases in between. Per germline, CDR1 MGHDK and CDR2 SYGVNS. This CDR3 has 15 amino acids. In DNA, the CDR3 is TGTGCCAGCAGTGAAGGTCAACGGGGTTACTATGGCTACACCTTC. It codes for CASSEGQRGYYGYTF.

CDR3 in amino acids: CASSLQGATEAFF. The CDR3 DNA sequence: TGTGCCAGCAGCCTACAGGGGGCCACTGAAGCTTTCTTT. The chain has TRBV11-2 and TRBJ1-1, with 9 bases that match TRBD1. In germline, CDR1 is SGHAT, CDR2 FQNNGV. V shed 5 bases, J shed 4 bases, and the junction held 2 bases outside the gene matches. The CDR3 sequence is 13 residues long.

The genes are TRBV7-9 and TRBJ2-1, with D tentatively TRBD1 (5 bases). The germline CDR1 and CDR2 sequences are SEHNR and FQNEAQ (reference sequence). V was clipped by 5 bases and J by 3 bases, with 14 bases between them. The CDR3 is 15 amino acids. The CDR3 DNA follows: TGTGCCAGCAGCAGGACACTTCGGGTCTACAATGAGCAGTTCTTC. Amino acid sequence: CASSRTLRVYNEQFF.

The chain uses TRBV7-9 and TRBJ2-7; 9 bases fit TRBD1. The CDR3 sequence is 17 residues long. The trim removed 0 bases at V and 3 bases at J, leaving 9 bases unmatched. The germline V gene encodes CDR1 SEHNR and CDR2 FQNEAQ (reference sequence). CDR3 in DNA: TGTGCCAGCAGCTTAGCTCAAGGGACAGGGAAGTACTACGAGCAGTACTTC. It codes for CASSLAQGTGKYYEQYF.

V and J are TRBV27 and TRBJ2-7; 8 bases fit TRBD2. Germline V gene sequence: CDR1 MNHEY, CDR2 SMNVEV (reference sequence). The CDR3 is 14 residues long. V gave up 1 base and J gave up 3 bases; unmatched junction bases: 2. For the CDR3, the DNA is TGTGCCAGCAGTTTATGGAGCGGGAGCTACGAGCAGTACTTC. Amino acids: CASSLWSGSYEQYF.

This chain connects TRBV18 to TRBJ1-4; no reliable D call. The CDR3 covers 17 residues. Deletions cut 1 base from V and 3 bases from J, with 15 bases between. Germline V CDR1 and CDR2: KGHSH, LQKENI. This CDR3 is CASSPLVIGGSNEKLFF. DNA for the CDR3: TGTGCCAGCTCACCACTGGTCATCGGCGGGTCTAATGAAAAACTGTTTTTT.

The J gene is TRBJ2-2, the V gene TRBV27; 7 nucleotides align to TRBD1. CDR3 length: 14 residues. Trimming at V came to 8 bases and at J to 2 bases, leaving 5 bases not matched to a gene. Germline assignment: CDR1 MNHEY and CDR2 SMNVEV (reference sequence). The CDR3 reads CASRPGGNTGELFF. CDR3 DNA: TGTGCCAGCCGGCCAGGGGGTAACACCGGGGAGCTGTTTTTT.

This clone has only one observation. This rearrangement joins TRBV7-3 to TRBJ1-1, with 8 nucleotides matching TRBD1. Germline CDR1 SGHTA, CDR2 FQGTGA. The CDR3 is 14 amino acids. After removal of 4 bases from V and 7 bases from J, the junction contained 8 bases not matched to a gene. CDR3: CASSSGGAMGEAFF. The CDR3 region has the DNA TGTGCCAGCAGCTCAGGGGGCGCAATGGGTGAAGCTTTCTTT.

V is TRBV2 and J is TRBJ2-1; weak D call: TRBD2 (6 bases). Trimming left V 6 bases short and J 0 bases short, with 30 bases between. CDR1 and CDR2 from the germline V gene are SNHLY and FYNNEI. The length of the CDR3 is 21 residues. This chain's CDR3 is CASSLLRDSAETMSSYNEQFF. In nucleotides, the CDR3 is TGTGCCAGCAGCCTACTACGGGACTCCGCCGAGACGATGAGCTCCTACAATGAGCAGTTCTTC.

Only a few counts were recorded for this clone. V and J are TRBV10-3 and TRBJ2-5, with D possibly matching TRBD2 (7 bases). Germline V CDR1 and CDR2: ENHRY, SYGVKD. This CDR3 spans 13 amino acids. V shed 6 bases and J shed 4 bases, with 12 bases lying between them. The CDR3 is CAIRPAGAETQYF. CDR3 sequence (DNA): TGTGCCATCAGACCCGCGGGGGCAGAGACCCAGTACTTC.

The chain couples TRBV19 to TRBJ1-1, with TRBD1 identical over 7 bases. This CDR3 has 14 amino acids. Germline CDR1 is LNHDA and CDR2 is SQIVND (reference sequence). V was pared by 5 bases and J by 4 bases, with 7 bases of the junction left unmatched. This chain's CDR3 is CASSPDRVRTEAFF. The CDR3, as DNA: TGTGCCAGTAGTCCTGACAGGGTACGCACTGAAGCTTTCTTT.

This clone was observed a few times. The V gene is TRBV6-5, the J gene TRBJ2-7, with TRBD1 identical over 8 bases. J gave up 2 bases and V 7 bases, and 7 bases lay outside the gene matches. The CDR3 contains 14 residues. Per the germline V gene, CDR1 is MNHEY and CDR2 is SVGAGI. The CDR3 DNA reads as TGTGCCAGCACAATTGGACAGGGACCCTACGAGCAGTACTTC. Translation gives CASTIGQGPYEQYF.

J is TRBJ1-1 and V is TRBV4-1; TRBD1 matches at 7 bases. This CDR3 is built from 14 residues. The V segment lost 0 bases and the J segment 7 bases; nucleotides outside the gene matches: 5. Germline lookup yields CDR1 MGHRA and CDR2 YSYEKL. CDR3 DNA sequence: TGCGCCAGCAGCCAAGATTTAGGGGGCTATGAAGCTTTCTTT. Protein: CASSQDLGGYEAFF.

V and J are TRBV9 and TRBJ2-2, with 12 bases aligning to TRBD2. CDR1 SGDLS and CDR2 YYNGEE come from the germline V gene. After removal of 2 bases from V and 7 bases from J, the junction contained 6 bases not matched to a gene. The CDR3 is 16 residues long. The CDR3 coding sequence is TGTGCCAGCAGCGTGTCCGGGACTAGCGGGTACGGGGAGCTGTTTTTT. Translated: CASSVSGTSGYGELFF.

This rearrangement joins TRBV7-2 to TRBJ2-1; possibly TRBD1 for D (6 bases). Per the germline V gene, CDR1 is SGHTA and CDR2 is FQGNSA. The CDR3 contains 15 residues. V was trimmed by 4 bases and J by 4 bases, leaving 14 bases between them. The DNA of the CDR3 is TGTGCCAGCAGCTCACAGGGCGCCCCTTACAATGAGCAGTTCTTC. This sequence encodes CASSSQGAPYNEQFF.

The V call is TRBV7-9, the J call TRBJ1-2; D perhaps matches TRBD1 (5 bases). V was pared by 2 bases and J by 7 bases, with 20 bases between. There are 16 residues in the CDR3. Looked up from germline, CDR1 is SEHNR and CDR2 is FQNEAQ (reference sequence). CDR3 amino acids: CASSLHLSRGEGGYTF. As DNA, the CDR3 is TGTGCCAGCAGCTTACACCTAAGCCGAGGGGAGGGTGGCTACACCTTC.